This entry is about one TCR beta chain. The CDR3 is 14 residues long. Germline loops: CDR1 MDHEN, CDR2 SYDVKM. The V end was cut by 7 bases, the J end by 2 bases, with 14 bases between. The data originate from a study of blood T cell repertoires in COVID-19. Study-wide context: Acute and convalescent COVID-19 samples came from the United States, Italy and Spain. T cells, B-cell-depleted T cells, or PBMCs supplied cDNA or gDNA.

Original methodology: For nucleated cells, counts were estimated from reference gene primer amplification. Sequencing used immunoSEQ multiplex PCR; TCRdb keeps in-frame clones, though not all of them. From that table come the V and J calls and clone size; the DNA was used to work out D and trimming. The sample contains 250,000 to 350,000 clones, 70% to 90% of which appear only once. The TCR comes from a woman aged 25 to 39 who had recovered from COVID-19. The V gene is TRBV28, the J gene TRBJ2-5; perhaps TRBD2 as D (5 bases). The specimen was peripheral blood. The CDR3 region is CASTKSREQETQYF. The CDR3 nucleotides read TGTGCCAGCACCAAATCGAGGGAGCAAGAGACCCAGTACTTC. Full variable domain (rest looked up from reference TRBV28 and TRBJ2-5): DVKVTQSSRYLVKRTGEKVFLECVQDMDHENMFWYRQDPGLGLRLIYFSYDVKMKEKGDIPEGYSVSREKKERFSLILESASTNQTSMYLCASTKSREQETQYFGPGTRLLVL.